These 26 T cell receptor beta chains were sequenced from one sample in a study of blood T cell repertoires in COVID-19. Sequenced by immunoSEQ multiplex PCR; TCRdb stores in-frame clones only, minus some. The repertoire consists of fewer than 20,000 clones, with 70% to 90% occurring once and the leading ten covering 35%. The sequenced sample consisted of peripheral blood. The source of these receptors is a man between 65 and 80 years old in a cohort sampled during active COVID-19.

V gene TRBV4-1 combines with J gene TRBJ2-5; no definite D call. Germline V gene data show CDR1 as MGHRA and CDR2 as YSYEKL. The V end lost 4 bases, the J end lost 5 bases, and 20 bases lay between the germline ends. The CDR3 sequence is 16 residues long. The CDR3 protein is CASSPHSGSQRETQYF. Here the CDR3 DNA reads TGCGCCAGCAGCCCTCACTCCGGGTCCCAAAGGGAGACCCAGTACTTC.

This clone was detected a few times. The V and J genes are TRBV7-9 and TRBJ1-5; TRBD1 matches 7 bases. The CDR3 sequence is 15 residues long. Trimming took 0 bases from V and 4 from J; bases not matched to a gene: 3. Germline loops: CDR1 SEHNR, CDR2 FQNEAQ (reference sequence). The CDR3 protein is CASSLAGTDNQPQHF. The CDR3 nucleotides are TGTGCCAGCAGCTTAGCGGGGACAGATAATCAGCCCCAGCATTTT. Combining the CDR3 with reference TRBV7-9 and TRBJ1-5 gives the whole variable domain DTGVSQNPRHKITKRGQNVTFRCDPISEHNRLYWYRQTLGQGPEFLTYFQNEAQLEKSRLLSDRFSAERPKGSFSTLEIQRTEQGDSAMYLCASSLAGTDNQPQHFGDGTRLSIL.

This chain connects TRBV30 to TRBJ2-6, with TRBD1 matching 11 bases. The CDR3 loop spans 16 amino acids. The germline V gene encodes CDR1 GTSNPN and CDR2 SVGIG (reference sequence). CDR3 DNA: TGTGCAACCACCGGGACAGGGGGTCCTGGGGCCAACGTCCTGACTTTC. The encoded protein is CATTGTGGPGANVLTF.

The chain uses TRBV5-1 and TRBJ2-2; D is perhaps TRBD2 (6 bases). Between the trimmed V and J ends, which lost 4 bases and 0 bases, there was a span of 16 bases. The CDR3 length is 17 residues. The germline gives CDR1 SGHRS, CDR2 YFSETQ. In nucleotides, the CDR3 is TGCGCCAGCAGCCACCGGCGGGACGGCGCGAACACCGGGGAGCTGTTTTTT. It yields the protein CASSHRRDGANTGELFF.

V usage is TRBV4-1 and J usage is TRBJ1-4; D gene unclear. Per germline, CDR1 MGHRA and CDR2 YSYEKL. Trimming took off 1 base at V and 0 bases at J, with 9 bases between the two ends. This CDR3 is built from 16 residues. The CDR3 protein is CASSQGEISTNEKLFF. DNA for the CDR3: TGCGCCAGCAGCCAAGGAGAAATTTCAACTAATGAAAAACTGTTTTTT.

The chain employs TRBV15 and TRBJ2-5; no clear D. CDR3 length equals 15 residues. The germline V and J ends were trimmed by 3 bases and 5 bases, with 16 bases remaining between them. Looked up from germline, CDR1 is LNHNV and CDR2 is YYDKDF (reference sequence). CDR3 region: CATSSSGIARETQYF. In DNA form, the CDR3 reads TGTGCCACCAGCAGTTCCGGTATAGCTCGGGAGACCCAGTACTTC.

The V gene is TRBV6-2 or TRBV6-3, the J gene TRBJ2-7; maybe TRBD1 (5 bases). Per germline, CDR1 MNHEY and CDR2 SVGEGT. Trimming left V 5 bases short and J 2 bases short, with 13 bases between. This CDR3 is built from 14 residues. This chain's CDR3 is CASSPGQGTYEQYF. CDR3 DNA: TGTGCCAGCAGTCCCGGGCAGGGTACCTACGAGCAGTACTTC.

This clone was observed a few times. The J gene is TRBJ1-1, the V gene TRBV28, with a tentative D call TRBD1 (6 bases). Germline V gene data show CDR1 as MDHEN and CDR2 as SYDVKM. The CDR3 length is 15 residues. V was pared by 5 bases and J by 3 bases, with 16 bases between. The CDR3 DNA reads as TGTGCCAGCAGTCTACGAACAGGGTTTGACACTGAAGCTTTCTTT. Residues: CASSLRTGFDTEAFF.

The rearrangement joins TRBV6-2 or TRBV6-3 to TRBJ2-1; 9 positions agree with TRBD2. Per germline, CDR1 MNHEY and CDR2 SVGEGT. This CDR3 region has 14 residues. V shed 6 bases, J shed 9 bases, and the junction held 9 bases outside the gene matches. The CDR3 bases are TGTGCCAGCAGCCCAGGACTAGCGAAGGGTGAGCAGTTCTTC. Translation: CASSPGLAKGEQFF.

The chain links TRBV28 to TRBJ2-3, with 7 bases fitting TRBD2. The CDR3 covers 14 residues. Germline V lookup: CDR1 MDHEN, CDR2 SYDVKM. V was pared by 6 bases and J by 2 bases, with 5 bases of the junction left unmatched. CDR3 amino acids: CASRPGLPTDTQYF. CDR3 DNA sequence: TGTGCCAGCAGACCGGGACTACCCACAGATACGCAGTATTTT.

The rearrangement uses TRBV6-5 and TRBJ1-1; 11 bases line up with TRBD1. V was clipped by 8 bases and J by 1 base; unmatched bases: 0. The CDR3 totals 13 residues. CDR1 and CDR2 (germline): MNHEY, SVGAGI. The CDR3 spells CASGQGANTEAFF. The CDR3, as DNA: TGTGCCAGCGGACAGGGGGCGAACACTGAAGCTTTCTTT.

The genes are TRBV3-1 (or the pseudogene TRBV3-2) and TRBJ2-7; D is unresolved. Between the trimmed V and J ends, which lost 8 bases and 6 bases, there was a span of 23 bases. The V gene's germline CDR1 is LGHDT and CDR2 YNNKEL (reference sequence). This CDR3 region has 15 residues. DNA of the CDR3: TGTGCCAGCGTCGGAAGAGGCGGCCCTATGGGCGAGCAGTACTTC. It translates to CASVGRGGPMGEQYF.

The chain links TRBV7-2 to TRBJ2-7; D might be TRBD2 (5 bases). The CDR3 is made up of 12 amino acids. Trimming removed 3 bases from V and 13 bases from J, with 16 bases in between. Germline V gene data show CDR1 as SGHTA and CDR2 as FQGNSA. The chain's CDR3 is CASSFGSLGGYF. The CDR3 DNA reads TGTGCCAGCAGCTTCGGCAGCCTCGGAGGATACTTC.

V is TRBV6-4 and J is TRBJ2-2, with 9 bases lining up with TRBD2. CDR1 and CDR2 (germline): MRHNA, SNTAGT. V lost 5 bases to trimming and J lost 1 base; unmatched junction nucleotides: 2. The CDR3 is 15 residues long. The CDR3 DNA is TGTGCCAGCAGTAAGACTAGCGGGAACACCGGGGAGCTGTTTTTT. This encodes CASSKTSGNTGELFF.

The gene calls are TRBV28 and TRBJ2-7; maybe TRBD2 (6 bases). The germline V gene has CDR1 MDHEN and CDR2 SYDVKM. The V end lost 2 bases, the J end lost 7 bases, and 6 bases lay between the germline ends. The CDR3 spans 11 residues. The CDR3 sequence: CASSLGTEQYF. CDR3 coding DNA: TGTGCCAGCAGTTTAGGGACTGAGCAGTACTTC.

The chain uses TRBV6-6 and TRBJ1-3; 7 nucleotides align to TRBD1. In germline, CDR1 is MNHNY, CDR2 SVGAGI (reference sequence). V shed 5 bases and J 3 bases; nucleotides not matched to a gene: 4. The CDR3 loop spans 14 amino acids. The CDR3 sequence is CASSPGQLGNTIYF. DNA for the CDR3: TGTGCCAGCAGTCCGGGACAGCTTGGAAACACCATATATTTT.

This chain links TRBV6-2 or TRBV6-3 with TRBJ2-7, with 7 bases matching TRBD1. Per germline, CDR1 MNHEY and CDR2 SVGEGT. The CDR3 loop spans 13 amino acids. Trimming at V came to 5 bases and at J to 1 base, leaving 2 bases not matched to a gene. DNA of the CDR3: TGTGCCAGCAGTCAGACAGGGTCCTACGAGCAGTACTTC. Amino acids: CASSQTGSYEQYF.

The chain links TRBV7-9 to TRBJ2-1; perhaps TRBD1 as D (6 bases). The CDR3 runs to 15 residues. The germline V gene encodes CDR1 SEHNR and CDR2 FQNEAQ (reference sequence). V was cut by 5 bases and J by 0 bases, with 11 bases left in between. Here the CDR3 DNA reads TGTGCCAGCAGCCAGGACAGACTCTCCTACAATGAGCAGTTCTTC. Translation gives CASSQDRLSYNEQFF.

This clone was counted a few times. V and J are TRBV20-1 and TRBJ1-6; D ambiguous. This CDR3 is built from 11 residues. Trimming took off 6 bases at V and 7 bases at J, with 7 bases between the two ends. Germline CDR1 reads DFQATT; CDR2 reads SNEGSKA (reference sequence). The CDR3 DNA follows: TGCAGTGCCTCCCTGAATTCACCCCTCCACTTT. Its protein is CSASLNSPLHF.

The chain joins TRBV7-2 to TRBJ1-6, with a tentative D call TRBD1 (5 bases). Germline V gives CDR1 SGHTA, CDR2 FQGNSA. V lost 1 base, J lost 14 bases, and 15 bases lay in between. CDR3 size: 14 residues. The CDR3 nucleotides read TGTGCCAGCAGCTTAGGGGGAGGGGAAGTCACCCTCCACTTT. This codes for CASSLGGGEVTLHF.

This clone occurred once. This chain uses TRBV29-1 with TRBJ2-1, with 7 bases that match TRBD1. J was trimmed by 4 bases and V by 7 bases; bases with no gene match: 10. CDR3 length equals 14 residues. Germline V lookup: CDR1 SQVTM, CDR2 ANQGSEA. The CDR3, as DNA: TGCAGCGGTGATCGGACAGGACGATACAATGAGCAGTTCTTC. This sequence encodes CSGDRTGRYNEQFF.

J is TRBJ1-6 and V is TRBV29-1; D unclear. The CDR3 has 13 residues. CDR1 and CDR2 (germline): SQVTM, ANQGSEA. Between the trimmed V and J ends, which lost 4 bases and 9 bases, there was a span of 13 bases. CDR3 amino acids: CSVAWRAGSPLHF. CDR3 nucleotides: TGCAGCGTTGCGTGGAGGGCGGGTTCACCCCTCCACTTT.

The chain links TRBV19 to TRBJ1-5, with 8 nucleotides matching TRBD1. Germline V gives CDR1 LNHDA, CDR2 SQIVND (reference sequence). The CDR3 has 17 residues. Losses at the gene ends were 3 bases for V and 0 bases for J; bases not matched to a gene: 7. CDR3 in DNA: TGTGCCAGTAGTATTCGGGACAGGCCGTATAGCAATCAGCCCCAGCATTTT. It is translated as CASSIRDRPYSNQPQHF.

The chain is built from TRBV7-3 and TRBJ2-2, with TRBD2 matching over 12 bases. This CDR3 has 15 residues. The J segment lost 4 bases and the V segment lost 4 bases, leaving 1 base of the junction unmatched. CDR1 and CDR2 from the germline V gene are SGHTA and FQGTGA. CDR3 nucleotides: TGTGCCAGCAGCTCTAGCGGGAGGGCCACCGGGGAGCTGTTTTTT. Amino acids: CASSSSGRATGELFF.

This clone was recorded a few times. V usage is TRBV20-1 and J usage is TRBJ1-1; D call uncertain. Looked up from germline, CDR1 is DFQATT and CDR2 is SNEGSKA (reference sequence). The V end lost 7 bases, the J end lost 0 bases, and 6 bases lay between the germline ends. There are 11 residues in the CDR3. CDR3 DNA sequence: TGCAGTGGTACGGTGAACACTGAAGCTTTCTTT. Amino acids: CSGTVNTEAFF.

The CDR3 nucleotides are TGTGCCAGCAGTTACTCGGCCGGGACAGGGGAAGCTTTCTTT. It encodes CASSYSAGTGEAFF. The rearrangement links TRBV6-2 or TRBV6-3 to TRBJ1-1, with TRBD1 matching 9 bases. Unmatched junction bases numbered 4, after V lost 0 bases and J lost 8 bases. Germline values: CDR1 MNHEY, CDR2 SVGEGT. This CDR3 is built from 14 residues.